This passage covers 17 T cell receptor beta chains from one sample sequenced in a study of T cell responses to AZD1222 COVID-19 vaccine. Profiling relied on immunoSEQ multiplex PCR, and the TCRdb table lists in-frame clones only, not all of them. The data show roughly 180,000 clones, about 87% seen once. The sample consisted of peripheral blood, taken on day 0 of MenACWY control vaccination. Every receptor here comes from an adult in good health.

The V gene is TRBV28, the J gene TRBJ2-7, with D possibly called TRBD1 or TRBD2 (5 bases each). Per germline, CDR1 MDHEN and CDR2 SYDVKM. V was cut by 3 bases and J by 6 bases, with 15 bases left in between. The CDR3 extends over 14 amino acids. The CDR3 DNA reads TGTGCCAGCAGTTTGAAGGGGAGAGGAGGCGAGCAGTACTTC. Translation: CASSLKGRGGEQYF.

The chain carries TRBV7-2 and TRBJ2-3; unclear D gene. CDR3 length: 18 residues. Looked up from germline, CDR1 is SGHTA and CDR2 is FQGNSA. Trimming left V 3 bases short and J 4 bases short, with 23 bases between. The CDR3 bases are TGTGCCAGCAGCTTGGCGACCAAACGGGCCTACTTCTCAGATACGCAGTATTTT. This sequence encodes CASSLATKRAYFSDTQYF.

This clone was seen only once. The chain uses TRBV18 and TRBJ2-5; D may correspond to TRBD1 or TRBD2 (5 bases each). CDR1 is KGHSH and CDR2 is LQKENI in the germline V gene. This CDR3 spans 17 amino acids. The V end was cut by 3 bases, the J end by 4 bases, with 21 bases between. Here the CDR3 reads CASSPIPPVGVSETQYF. Here the CDR3 DNA reads TGTGCCAGCTCACCGATCCCCCCCGTGGGGGTCTCAGAGACCCAGTACTTC.

The chain uses TRBV30 and TRBJ2-7; 8 bases match TRBD2. The CDR3 consists of 19 residues. Trimming cost V 0 bases and J 3 bases; bases outside gene matches: 19. Germline V gene data show CDR1 as GTSNPN and CDR2 as SVGIG (reference sequence). CDR3 protein: CAWSVPAGGSRSSGYEQYF. In DNA, the CDR3 is TGTGCCTGGAGTGTACCGGCGGGGGGCTCCCGTAGCTCTGGCTACGAGCAGTACTTC.

V is TRBV6-6 and J is TRBJ1-6, with 8 bases aligning to TRBD1. The germline V gene has CDR1 MNHNY and CDR2 SVGAGI (reference sequence). V shed 5 bases, J shed 7 bases, and the junction held 13 bases outside the gene matches. This CDR3 is 17 amino acids long. The CDR3: CASSRRPRGQGNSPLHF. For the CDR3, the DNA is TGTGCCAGCAGTCGTCGACCCCGCGGACAGGGCAATTCACCCCTCCACTTT.

This chain links TRBV19 with TRBJ1-6; TRBD1 matches 10 bases. V lost 2 bases to trimming and J lost 5 bases; unmatched junction nucleotides: 3. The CDR3 extends over 16 amino acids. CDR1 is LNHDA and CDR2 is SQIVND in the germline V gene (reference sequence). Written as DNA, the CDR3 is TGTGCCAGTAGTATAACGGGACAGGGGAATAATTCACCCCTCCACTTT. Amino acid sequence: CASSITGQGNNSPLHF.

The J gene is TRBJ2-3, the V gene TRBV6-5; TRBD1 aligns across 7 bases. Looked up from germline, CDR1 is MNHEY and CDR2 is SVGAGI. V shed 6 bases, J shed 4 bases, and the junction held 7 bases outside the gene matches. There are 14 residues in the CDR3. The CDR3 spells CASRSTGFADTQYF. The CDR3 nucleotides are TGTGCCAGCAGGTCGACAGGGTTCGCAGATACGCAGTATTTT.

This clone was seen a few times. The chain recombines TRBV28 with TRBJ2-3; 10 bases are shared with TRBD1. The length of the CDR3 is 15 residues. Germline-derived CDR1 and CDR2 are MDHEN and SYDVKM. Germline trimming cut 5 bases from V and 11 bases from J; bases unmatched to any gene: 13. CDR3 in amino acids: CASSLGQGGISQQYF. The CDR3 DNA is TGTGCCAGCAGTCTCGGACAGGGGGGAATTAGTCAGCAGTATTTT.

This clone showed up just a few times. V usage is TRBV19 and J usage is TRBJ1-3, with D uncertain. The CDR3 extends over 13 amino acids. V was trimmed by 10 bases and J by 0 bases, leaving 10 bases between them. Germline CDR1 LNHDA, CDR2 SQIVND (reference sequence). The CDR3 nucleotides read TGTGCCACCAGACTGATCTCTGGAAACACCATATATTTT. This sequence encodes CATRLISGNTIYF.

This chain links TRBV2 with TRBJ2-7; 7 nucleotides agree with TRBD1. Germline lookup yields CDR1 SNHLY and CDR2 FYNNEI. The CDR3 extends over 13 amino acids. The V segment lost 6 bases and the J segment 4 bases; nucleotides outside the gene matches: 6. The CDR3 region is CASRTTGNYEQYF. CDR3 coding DNA: TGTGCCAGCAGGACGACAGGGAATTACGAGCAGTACTTC.

The sample holds one count of this clone. The CDR3 reads CASSRGKDNSPLHF. The CDR3 nucleotides are TGTGCCAGTAGTAGGGGCAAGGATAATTCACCCCTCCACTTT. The chain carries TRBV19 and TRBJ1-6; tentative D call: TRBD1 (5 bases). This CDR3 has 14 residues. CDR1 LNHDA and CDR2 SQIVND come from the germline V gene (reference sequence). The V and J ends lost 4 bases and 5 bases respectively, with 9 bases between them.

The J gene is TRBJ2-1, the V gene TRBV7-3, with a tentative D call TRBD2 (7 bases). The CDR3 is 15 residues long. Germline V gene lookup returns CDR1 SGHTA and CDR2 FQGTGA. Trimming took 1 base from V and 5 from J, leaving 12 bases between them. Written as DNA, the CDR3 is TGTGCCAGCAGCTTAATAGCCGGGGGGCACAATGAGCAGTTCTTC. Its translation is CASSLIAGGHNEQFF.

This sequence joins TRBV6-6 and TRBJ2-3; TRBD2 agrees at 13 bases. The ends lost 5 bases at V and 1 base at J; junction bases unmatched: 9. Germline loops: CDR1 MNHNY, CDR2 SVGAGI (reference sequence). CDR3 length: 18 amino acids. The CDR3 DNA reads as TGTGCCAGCAGTCCACTAGCGGGGGGGCGTAAGGGCACAGATACGCAGTATTTT. Encoded protein: CASSPLAGGRKGTDTQYF.

This clone occurred a few times. V and J are TRBV28 and TRBJ1-2; 7 bases map to TRBD1. The germline V gene has CDR1 MDHEN and CDR2 SYDVKM. Trimming removed 6 bases from V and 1 base from J; junction bases left unmatched: 5. There are 14 residues in the CDR3. The DNA for the CDR3 is TGTGCCAGCAGCGGACAGGCTTTTAACTATGGCTACACCTTC. Translated: CASSGQAFNYGYTF.

The V and J genes are TRBV5-4 and TRBJ1-6; 7 positions agree with TRBD1. The V and J ends lost 4 bases and 6 bases, in that order; junction bases with no gene match: 10. The CDR3 is 16 amino acids. Germline-derived CDR1 and CDR2 are SGHNT and YYREEE (reference sequence). CDR3 sequence: CASSTRPGTVNSPLHF. CDR3 nucleotide sequence: TGTGCCAGCAGCACGAGGCCCGGGACAGTTAATTCACCCCTCCACTTT.

Here the CDR3 DNA reads TGTGCCAGCAGACAGTCGGGAAACACTGAAGCTTTCTTT. Amino acids: CASRQSGNTEAFF. The genes are TRBV14 and TRBJ1-1; D not resolved. The CDR3 runs to 13 residues. The V gene's germline CDR1 is SGHDN and CDR2 FVKESK. With 6 bases removed from V and 2 bases from J, the gap between germline ends came to 10 bases.

This clone was seen only once. The CDR3 DNA is TGTGCCAGCAGCTTAGACTCGACTAGGCGGGGAAACATTCAGTACTTC. Its translation: CASSLDSTRRGNIQYF. V usage is TRBV7-2 and J usage is TRBJ2-4; weak D call: TRBD2 (6 bases). Germline CDR1 and CDR2: SGHTA and FQGNSA. The CDR3 contains 16 residues. V lost 1 base and J 6 bases, leaving 16 bases between the germline ends.